These 17 T cell receptor beta chains originate from one sample sequenced in a study of T cells after yellow fever vaccination (dated by TCRdb to the late 2010s). The sample's treatment or condition label, in plain terms: live attenuated yellow fever vaccine strain. The library was made by 5' RACE. TCRdb names Illumina HiSeq 2500 as the instrument used. TCRdb reworked the public reads: Q25 trimming with fastp, MiXCR clone assembly, productive beta chains retained. Each entry merges the rows of one CDR3 protein and shows their most common DNA and genes. This sample holds about 140,000 distinct CDR3 sequences; about 8% were observed only once. Less than 0.85% of the sample goes to the ten largest clones. The sample was CD4+ T cells sorted from PBMCs, taken 5 days after the yellow fever booster vaccination. The source of these receptors is a man aged 25 to 45 who received the YFV17D yellow fever vaccine.

This clonotype was picked up many times. As DNA, the CDR3 is TGCAGTGCGGCAAGTCAGGGGTTCCCTTCACCCCTCCACTTT. Translating it yields CSAASQGFPSPLHF. The rearrangement links TRBV20-1 to TRBJ1-6, with D perhaps TRBD1 (6 bases). CDR3 length: 14 residues. CDR1 is DFQATT and CDR2 is SNEGSKA in the germline V gene (reference sequence). V shed 6 bases and J shed 9 bases, with 18 bases lying between them.

This clonotype was seen at least ten times. This chain uses TRBV23-1 with TRBJ2-3; unclear D gene. TRBV23-1 is labeled an ORF, and its function is uncertain. The CDR3 runs to 15 residues. V was shortened by 4 bases and J by 0 bases, with 11 bases between the two germline ends. Here the CDR3 reads CASSPKAYSTDTQYF. CDR3 nucleotide sequence: TGCGCCAGCAGTCCCAAAGCGTATAGCACAGATACGCAGTATTTT.

This clonotype has a count of ten or more. The chain has TRBV5-6 and TRBJ2-1; maybe TRBD1 (6 bases). The germline V gene has CDR1 SGHDT and CDR2 YYEEEE. This CDR3 region has 18 residues. Trimming cost V 3 bases and J 1 base, with 20 bases left between them. The CDR3 region is CASSSLGTGFVSYNEQFF. The DNA of the CDR3 is TGTGCCAGCAGCTCACTCGGAACAGGGTTTGTGTCCTACAATGAGCAGTTCTTC.

This chain connects TRBV9 to TRBJ2-3; 7 bases are shared with TRBD2. Germline CDR1 reads SGDLS; CDR2 reads YYNGEE. This CDR3 comprises 16 residues. V was clipped by 0 bases and J by 5 bases; unmatched bases: 9. CDR3: CASSVAGGSSGDTQYF. For the CDR3, the DNA is TGTGCCAGCAGCGTAGCAGGCGGGAGCTCTGGAGATACGCAGTATTTT.

In its sample, this clonotype was seen many times. The chain uses TRBV18 and TRBJ1-1, with a tentative D call TRBD1 (6 bases). This CDR3 contains 14 residues. Trimming removed 5 bases from V and 0 bases from J, with 10 bases in between. Per germline, CDR1 KGHSH and CDR2 LQKENI. CDR3 sequence reads: CASSMTGMNTEAFF. CDR3 nucleotide sequence: TGTGCCAGCTCAATGACAGGAATGAACACTGAAGCTTTCTTT.

This clonotype was seen just once. This may be a read error: a much more frequent sequence differs by one nucleotide. V gene TRBV5-6 combines with J gene TRBJ2-7; D could derive from TRBD1 or TRBD2 (5 bases each). Deletions cut 0 bases from V and 8 bases from J, with 18 bases between. The CDR3 totals 15 residues. Germline V lookup: CDR1 SGHDT, CDR2 YYEEEE. CDR3 protein: CASSLVNRFEGQQYF. DNA for the CDR3: TGTGCCAGCAGCTTGGTGAACAGGTTTGAGGGCCAGCAGTACTTC.

This clonotype showed up many times. V and J are TRBV12-3 or TRBV12-4 and TRBJ2-6; D gene unclear. This CDR3 is 14 amino acids long. Trimming shortened V by 2 bases and J by 4 bases, and 6 bases separated the two germline ends. This chain's CDR3 is CASSLISGANVLTF. As DNA, the CDR3 is TGTGCCAGCAGTTTAATCTCGGGGGCCAACGTCCTGACTTTC.

Points on this clonotype: A much more abundant neighbour one base away suggests this may be a read error. The rearrangement links TRBV5-1 to TRBJ1-4, with a weak D call TRBD1 (5 bases). CDR1 and CDR2 (germline): SGHRS, YFSETQ. CDR3 length: 16 amino acids. CDR3 bases: TGCGACAGCAGCCCGGAGGGGCGCTCAACTAATGAAAAACTGTTTTTT. Translation: CDSSPEGRSTNEKLFF.

This clonotype has ten or more counts. The J gene is TRBJ2-3, the V gene TRBV23-1; 8 bases match TRBD2. TRBV23-1 is sorted into the ORF group, with uncertain function. This CDR3 is built from 16 residues. Trimming took 6 bases from V and 5 from J; bases not matched to a gene: 13. The CDR3 nucleotides are TGCGCCAGCAGCCAAAAAAACCCGGGAGGGTTAGATACGCAGTATTTT. This encodes CASSQKNPGGLDTQYF.

This clonotype was seen repeatedly, ten times or more. The rearrangement links TRBV27 to TRBJ2-2; D uncertain. Trimming cost V 1 base and J 3 bases, with 12 bases left between them. The CDR3 runs to 16 residues. Germline V gene sequence: CDR1 MNHEY, CDR2 SMNVEV (reference sequence). The DNA of the CDR3 is TGTGCCAGCAGTTTATGGCCAGCGAAGGACACCGGGGAGCTGTTTTTT. Translated, it gives CASSLWPAKDTGELFF.

This clonotype was counted at least ten times. The rearrangement uses TRBV10-3 and TRBJ2-5, with D perhaps assigned TRBD1 or TRBD2 (5 bases each). The length of the CDR3 is 17 residues. In germline, CDR1 is ENHRY, CDR2 SYGVKD. The germline V and J ends were trimmed by 0 bases and 5 bases, with 19 bases remaining between them. DNA of the CDR3: TGTGCCATCAGTGAGTCGTTTCCTACTAGGGGTGCGGAGACCCAGTACTTC. Its protein is CAISESFPTRGAETQYF.

V and J are TRBV11-2 and TRBJ2-1; TRBD2 aligns across 16 bases. CDR3 length equals 18 residues. V lost 3 bases to trimming and J lost 9 bases; unmatched junction nucleotides: 11. The germline V gene has CDR1 SGHAT and CDR2 FQNNGV. DNA for the CDR3: TGTGCCAGCAGCTTTGGGACTAGCGGGAGGGTTCAATCAATTGAGCAGTTCTTC. Its protein is CASSFGTSGRVQSIEQFF.

This clonotype was recorded only once. A read error may be the cause here, since a much bigger clone is one base away. The V gene is TRBV20-1, the J gene TRBJ1-4; D gene uncertain. Germline V gene lookup returns CDR1 DFQATT and CDR2 SNEGSKA (reference sequence). V was pared by 2 bases and J by 2 bases, with 12 bases between. This CDR3 contains 15 residues. The CDR3, as DNA: TGCAGTGCTAGACAAGTAACAGTCACTAATGAAAAACTGTTTTTT. Encoded protein: CSARQVTVTNEKLFF.

This clonotype was seen at least ten times. The chain is built from TRBV4-3 and TRBJ2-7; maybe TRBD1 (5 bases). The CDR3 extends over 15 amino acids. V was trimmed by 4 bases and J by 6 bases, leaving 19 bases between them. CDR1 is LGHNA and CDR2 is YSLEER in the germline V gene. The CDR3 protein is CASSPDNAYSGEQYF. The DNA of the CDR3 is TGCGCCAGCAGCCCGGACAACGCCTACTCCGGCGAGCAGTACTTC.

This clonotype has at least ten counts. The rearrangement joins TRBV5-1 to TRBJ2-1; 9 nucleotides agree with TRBD1. This CDR3 spans 14 amino acids. The V and J ends lost 3 bases and 7 bases, in that order; junction bases with no gene match: 5. Germline V lookup: CDR1 SGHRS, CDR2 YFSETQ. In DNA, the CDR3 is TGCGCCAGCAGCTATGGACAGGGGCGGAATGAGCAGTTCTTC. Residues: CASSYGQGRNEQFF.

This clonotype has only a few counts. Relative to the germline gene, one junction end is altered; a read error may explain this. CDR3 amino acids: CCASSGTSGIGDEQFF. The CDR3 DNA reads as TGCTGTGCTAGTTCCGGGACTAGCGGGATAGGCGATGAGCAGTTCTTC. The chain recombines TRBV20-1 with TRBJ2-1, with 13 bases lining up with TRBD2. This CDR3 region has 16 residues. The V gene's germline CDR1 is DFQATT and CDR2 SNEGSKA (reference sequence).

The chain joins TRBV7-2 to TRBJ1-2, with TRBD1 as a possible D gene (6 bases). The CDR3 is made up of 12 amino acids. The ends were cut back, 4 bases at V and 7 bases at J, with 10 bases in the middle. Germline V gene sequence: CDR1 SGHTA, CDR2 FQGNSA. DNA of the CDR3: TGTGCCAGCAGCTCCAGGGGCGGTGGCTACACCTTC. Its protein product is CASSSRGGGYTF. Full variable domain (outside the CDR3, taken from reference TRBV7-2 and TRBJ1-2): GAGVSQSPSNKVTEKGKDVELRCDPISGHTALYWYRQSLGQGLEFLIYFQGNSAPDKSGLPSDRFSAERTGGSVSTLTIQRTQQEDSAVYLCASSSRGGGYTFGSGTRLTVV.